The subject of this entry is one T cell receptor beta chain. The CDR3 length is 14 residues. V gave up 5 bases and J gave up 4 bases, with 14 bases separating them. Germline CDR1 reads SGHTA; CDR2 reads FQGNSA. This sample is part of a study of blood T cell repertoires in COVID-19. On the study more broadly: COVID-19 samples collected from the United States, Italy and Spain covered acute and convalescent phases. In each case, the material was cDNA or gDNA derived from T cells, B-cell-depleted T cells, or PBMCs.

Generated by immunoSEQ multiplex PCR, the TCRdb table keeps only in-frame clones and is missing some. The sample has some 240,000 clones; over 80% are singletons. The gene calls are TRBV7-2 and TRBJ1-2; D is ambiguous. The clonotype comes from a woman in her 70s with COVID-19, enrolled during active disease. The source material was peripheral blood. As DNA, the CDR3 is TGTGCCAGCAGCACCCCACAGCTCAGCTATGGCTACACCTTC. It encodes CASSTPQLSYGYTF.